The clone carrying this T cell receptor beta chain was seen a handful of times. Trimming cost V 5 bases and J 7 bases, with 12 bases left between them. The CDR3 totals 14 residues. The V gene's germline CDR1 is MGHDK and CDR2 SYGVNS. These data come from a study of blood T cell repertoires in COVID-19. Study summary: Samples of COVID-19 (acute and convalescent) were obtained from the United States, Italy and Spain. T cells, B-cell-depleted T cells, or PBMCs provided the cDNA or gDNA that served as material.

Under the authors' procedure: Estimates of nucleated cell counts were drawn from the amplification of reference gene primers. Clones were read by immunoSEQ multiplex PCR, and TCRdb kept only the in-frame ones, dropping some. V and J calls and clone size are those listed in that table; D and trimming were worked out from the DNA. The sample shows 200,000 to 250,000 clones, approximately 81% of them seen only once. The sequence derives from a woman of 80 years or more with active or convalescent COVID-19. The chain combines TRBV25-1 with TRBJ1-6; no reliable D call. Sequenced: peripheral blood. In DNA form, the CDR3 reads TGTGCCAGCAGTCTATTTAACGGGAATTCACCCCTCCACTTT. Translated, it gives CASSLFNGNSPLHF.